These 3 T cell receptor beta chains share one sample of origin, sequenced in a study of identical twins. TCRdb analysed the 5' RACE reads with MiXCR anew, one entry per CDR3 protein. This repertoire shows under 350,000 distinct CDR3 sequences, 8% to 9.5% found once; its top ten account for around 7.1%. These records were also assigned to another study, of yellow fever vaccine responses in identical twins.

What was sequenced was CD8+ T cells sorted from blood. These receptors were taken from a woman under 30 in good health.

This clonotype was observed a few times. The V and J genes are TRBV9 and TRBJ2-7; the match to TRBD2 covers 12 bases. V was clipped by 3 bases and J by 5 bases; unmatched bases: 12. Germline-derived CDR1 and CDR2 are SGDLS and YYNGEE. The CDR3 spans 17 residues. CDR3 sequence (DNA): TGTGCCAGCAGCGAAGGACTAGCGGGGCCCGGGGGGAACGAGCAGTACTTC. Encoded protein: CASSEGLAGPGGNEQYF.

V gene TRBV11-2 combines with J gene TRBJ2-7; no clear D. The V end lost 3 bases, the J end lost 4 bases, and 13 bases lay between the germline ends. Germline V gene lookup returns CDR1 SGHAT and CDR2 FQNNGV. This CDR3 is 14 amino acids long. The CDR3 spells CASSFGSGPYEQYF. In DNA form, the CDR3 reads TGTGCCAGCAGCTTTGGCAGTGGCCCTTACGAGCAGTACTTC.

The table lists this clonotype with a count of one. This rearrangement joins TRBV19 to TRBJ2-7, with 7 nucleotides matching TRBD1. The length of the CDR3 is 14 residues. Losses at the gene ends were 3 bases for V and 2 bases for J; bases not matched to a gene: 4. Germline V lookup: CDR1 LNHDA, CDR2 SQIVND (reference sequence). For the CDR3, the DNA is TGTGCCAGTAGTATGACAGGGTTGACCTACGAGCAGTACTTC. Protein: CASSMTGLTYEQYF.